This T cell receptor (beta chain) derives from a study of shared clonotypes between healthy human individuals. The study, taken as a whole, reports: Non-shared clonotypes had lower generation probabilities than clonotypes shared by all four sorted-subset donors.

Recent acute infections and vaccinations were absent in the healthy HIV-negative adult donors. Nashville, Tennessee was home to all donors, who were Caucasian adults. The split of CD4+ cells yielded CD45RA+ naive and CD45RA-negative memory subsets. Trimming left V 2 bases short and J 7 bases short, with 11 bases between. This CDR3 is built from 13 residues. Germline assignment: CDR1 SGHTA and CDR2 FQGNSA. About this clone: Antigen unknown.

The repertoire was sequenced with immunoSEQ multiplex PCR; TCRdb's copy has only in-frame clones and lacks some. The sample holds roughly 2,500,000 clones, 93% seen once. The chain has TRBV7-2 and TRBJ1-2, with D possibly matching TRBD1 (5 bases). This sequence was found in a man younger than 30 in good health. Some clones in this sample may be carry-over from other donors' samples. Sequencing used naive CD4+ T cells from PBMCs. The subset denotes: CD45RA+ positively selected. Written as DNA, the CDR3 is TGTGCCAGCAGCTTATTCCAGGGCGCTGGCTACACCTTC. It is translated as CASSLFQGAGYTF.